These 20 T cell receptor beta chains originate from one sample sequenced in a study of blood T cell repertoires in COVID-19 (dated by TCRdb to about 2020). Libraries were prepared through the immunoSEQ multiplex PCR assay. TCRdb carries this immuneACCESS record with in-frame sequences only. Its versions omit some clonotypes, under half of them owing to an unresolved V gene in the studies checked, with the rest unexplained. This sample lists roughly 130,000 clones; approximately 80% were detected once. More than 10% of the sample goes to the ten largest clones. Sequenced material: peripheral blood. All receptors come from a woman in her sixties with acute or convalescent COVID-19.

The rearrangement links TRBV19 to TRBJ2-2, with D maybe TRBD1 (5 bases). This CDR3 is 14 amino acids long. Germline CDR1 is LNHDA and CDR2 is SQIVND (reference sequence). V was clipped by 2 bases and J by 4 bases, with 8 bases between them. The CDR3 nucleotides are TGTGCCAGTAGTATACGACAGCTCACCGGGGAGCTGTTTTTT. Protein sequence: CASSIRQLTGELFF.

This chain joins TRBV12-3 or TRBV12-4 and TRBJ2-3; maybe TRBD1 (6 bases). V was shortened by 8 bases and J by 1 base, with 10 bases between the two germline ends. The CDR3 loop spans 13 amino acids. The CDR3, as DNA: TGTGCCAGCCGGAACAGGGGCACAGATACGCAGTATTTT. It is translated as CASRNRGTDTQYF.

The chain combines TRBV10-3 with TRBJ1-3, with D unclear. The V gene's germline CDR1 is ENHRY and CDR2 SYGVKD. The ends were cut back, 0 bases at V and 4 bases at J, with 4 bases in the middle. This CDR3 spans 13 amino acids. CDR3 coding DNA: TGTGCCATCAGTGAGTCAAGCGGAAACACCATATATTTT. It encodes CAISESSGNTIYF.

The rearrangement joins TRBV27 to TRBJ1-1; maybe TRBD1 (5 bases). The V gene's germline CDR1 is MNHEY and CDR2 SMNVEV (reference sequence). This CDR3 region has 13 residues. The V and J ends lost 8 bases and 5 bases respectively, with 15 bases between them. The CDR3 nucleotides read TGTGCCAGCCGTGGGGGGTCGTGGACTGAAGCTTTCTTT. Protein: CASRGGSWTEAFF.

V usage is TRBV2 and J usage is TRBJ1-6, with D unresolved. V dropped 6 bases and J dropped 1 base, with 10 bases sitting between them. The CDR3 contains 15 residues. Germline CDR1 is SNHLY and CDR2 is FYNNEI. The CDR3 loop reads CASRWRFSYNSPLHF. The CDR3 nucleotides are TGTGCCAGCAGGTGGAGATTTTCCTATAATTCACCCCTCCACTTT.

This chain links TRBV18 with TRBJ1-1, with D unresolved. Trimming removed 3 bases at V and 3 bases at J, with 14 bases between. The CDR3 totals 15 residues. Per the germline V gene, CDR1 is KGHSH and CDR2 is LQKENI. CDR3 amino acids: CASSPPGRADTEAFF. The CDR3 DNA reads as TGTGCCAGCTCACCCCCCGGGAGGGCTGACACTGAAGCTTTCTTT.

The gene calls are TRBV3-1 (or the pseudogene TRBV3-2) and TRBJ1-2, with TRBD1 matching over 7 bases. The ends lost 2 bases at V and 0 bases at J; junction bases unmatched: 9. The CDR3 consists of 17 residues. The germline V gene encodes CDR1 LGHDT and CDR2 YNNKEL (reference sequence). This CDR3 is CASSQTYVGGSNYGYTF. In DNA, the CDR3 is TGTGCCAGCAGCCAAACCTACGTAGGGGGCTCTAACTATGGCTACACCTTC.

The chain links TRBV18 to TRBJ1-1; D is ambiguous. With 0 bases removed from V and 6 bases from J, the gap between germline ends came to 11 bases. Per germline, CDR1 KGHSH and CDR2 LQKENI. The CDR3 covers 14 residues. CDR3: CASSPPPGIAEAFF. In nucleotides, the CDR3 is TGTGCCAGCTCACCACCTCCCGGGATCGCTGAAGCTTTCTTT.

In this sample, this clone turned up once. V gene TRBV11-2 combines with J gene TRBJ1-1; D may be TRBD1 (5 bases). CDR3 length equals 15 residues. Germline assignment: CDR1 SGHAT and CDR2 FQNNGV. Trimming stripped 2 bases from V and 3 bases from J, with 13 bases between. The CDR3 reads CASSLRGNIHTEAFF. In DNA form, the CDR3 reads TGTGCCAGCAGCTTAAGGGGCAACATACACACTGAAGCTTTCTTT.

The V and J genes are TRBV7-2 and TRBJ1-1; 7 nucleotides align to TRBD1. This CDR3 contains 15 residues. Germline CDR1 and CDR2: SGHTA and FQGNSA. Trimming took 4 bases from V and 1 from J; bases not matched to a gene: 6. The CDR3 loop is CASSYSGTANTEAFF. The CDR3 DNA sequence: TGTGCCAGCAGCTATTCCGGGACAGCGAACACTGAAGCTTTCTTT. The whole variable domain, remainder taken from reference TRBV7-2 and TRBJ1-1, is GAGVSQSPSNKVTEKGKDVELRCDPISGHTALYWYRQSLGQGLEFLIYFQGNSAPDKSGLPSDRFSAERTGGSVSTLTIQRTQQEDSAVYLCASSYSGTANTEAFFGQGTRLTVV.

The chain carries TRBV24-1 and TRBJ2-7; 10 bases line up with TRBD1. This CDR3 is 14 amino acids long. The germline V gene has CDR1 KGHDR and CDR2 SFDVKD. With 4 bases clipped from V and 5 bases from J, the junction kept 4 bases outside the gene matches. The CDR3 spells CATSDQTGGHEQYF. The CDR3 nucleotides are TGTGCCACCAGTGACCAGACAGGGGGCCACGAGCAGTACTTC.

The V and J genes are TRBV6-5 and TRBJ1-6; maybe TRBD1 (6 bases). CDR1 MNHEY and CDR2 SVGAGI come from the germline V gene. The V end was cut by 7 bases, the J end by 9 bases, with 13 bases between. This CDR3 is built from 13 residues. The CDR3 region has the DNA TGTGCCAGCATCATACAGGGTGGTTCACCCCTCCACTTT. Translating gives CASIIQGGSPLHF.

This chain connects TRBV9 to TRBJ1-1, with no clear D. Germline CDR1 is SGDLS and CDR2 is YYNGEE. With 2 bases removed from V and 4 bases from J, the gap between germline ends came to 9 bases. The CDR3 runs to 13 residues. As DNA, the CDR3 is TGTGCCAGCAGCGTCGGGTGGAGCACTGAAGCTTTCTTT. This codes for CASSVGWSTEAFF.

This clone was seen a handful of times. The CDR3 DNA sequence: TGTGCCAGCAGCCAGGGCGGGTCTACTTTTTATTCACCCCTCCACTTT. Its protein product is CASSQGGSTFYSPLHF. The rearrangement uses TRBV3-1 (or the pseudogene TRBV3-2) and TRBJ1-6; D not certain. The V end was cut by 3 bases, the J end by 8 bases, with 17 bases between. The CDR3 is 16 residues long. Germline CDR1 reads LGHDT; CDR2 reads YNNKEL (reference sequence).

This sequence joins TRBV2 and TRBJ1-1; D is ambiguous. Germline CDR1 reads SNHLY; CDR2 reads FYNNEI. The ends were cut back, 7 bases at V and 4 bases at J, with 13 bases in the middle. This CDR3 has 13 residues. Here the CDR3 DNA reads TGTGCCAGCACCTCCGCTTTGAGCACTGAAGCTTTCTTT. This gives the protein CASTSALSTEAFF.

This clone has a single count. The CDR3 is CASSRTGETGTATF. The CDR3 DNA sequence: TGTGCCAGCAGCCGGACCGGGGAAACAGGGACCGCCACCTTC. This sequence joins TRBV7-3 and TRBJ1-2; D might be TRBD1 (6 bases). The CDR3 totals 14 residues. Deletions cut 5 bases from V and 13 bases from J, with 23 bases between. Germline CDR1 reads SGHTA; CDR2 reads FQGTGA.

The rearrangement links TRBV2 to TRBJ2-2; 7 nucleotides align to TRBD1. The germline V gene has CDR1 SNHLY and CDR2 FYNNEI. The CDR3 sequence is 14 residues long. V dropped 3 bases and J dropped 6; count of bases not matched to a gene: 4. The CDR3 DNA reads TGTGCCAGCAGTGAGAAGGGGGCGGCCGGGGAGCTGTTTTTT. It codes for CASSEKGAAGELFF. Together with reference TRBV2 and TRBJ2-2, the CDR3 gives the full variable domain: EPEVTQTPSHQVTQMGQEVILRCVPISNHLYFYWYRQILGQKVEFLVSFYNNEISEKSEIFDDQFSVERPDGSNFTLKIRSTKLEDSAMYFCASSEKGAAGELFFGEGSRLTVL.

The chain joins TRBV19 to TRBJ1-1, with a tentative D call TRBD1 (5 bases). The CDR3 consists of 17 residues. V lost 5 bases, J lost 0 bases, and 19 bases lay in between. CDR1 and CDR2 (germline): LNHDA, SQIVND (reference sequence). DNA for the CDR3: TGTGCCAGTAGTCCAACAGGATTTTTCGGTATGAACACTGAAGCTTTCTTT. Translating gives CASSPTGFFGMNTEAFF. Combining the CDR3 with reference TRBV19 and TRBJ1-1 gives the whole variable domain DGGITQSPKYLFRKEGQNVTLSCEQNLNHDAMYWYRQDPGQGLRLIYYSQIVNDFQKGDIAEGYSVSREKKESFPLTVTSAQKNPTAFYLCASSPTGFFGMNTEAFFGQGTRLTVV.

The gene calls are TRBV2 and TRBJ1-3; 9 nucleotides agree with TRBD1. Germline V gene lookup returns CDR1 SNHLY and CDR2 FYNNEI. Trimming removed 6 bases from V and 4 bases from J; junction bases left unmatched: 10. CDR3 size: 16 residues. CDR3 sequence: CASRDRQGVMGNTIYF. The CDR3 region has the DNA TGTGCCAGCAGGGACCGACAGGGGGTTATGGGAAACACCATATATTTT.

This chain joins TRBV27 and TRBJ1-1; 8 bases fit TRBD1. The germline V gene encodes CDR1 MNHEY and CDR2 SMNVEV (reference sequence). The CDR3 has 13 amino acids. V lost 3 bases to trimming and J lost 7 bases; unmatched junction nucleotides: 4. The chain's CDR3 is CASSFHGQGEAFF. DNA for the CDR3: TGTGCCAGCAGTTTCCACGGACAGGGTGAAGCTTTCTTT.